The clone carrying this T cell receptor (beta chain) was seen a handful of times. Its target is not known. These data are taken from a study of OX40 agonist ivuxolimab in advanced cancers. Study at large: Enrollees could have had prior anti-PD-1, anti-PD-L1 or anti-CTLA-4 therapy, which approximately 38% had received.

Study-wide points: Several nonresponders also turned out to have low normalized T-cell clonal expansion.

Libraries were prepared by immunoSEQ multiplex PCR; TCRdb keeps only in-frame clonotypes and omits some of them. The sample lists 60,000 to 65,000 clones; about four fifths were seen once. Germline V gene data show CDR1 as SGHTA and CDR2 as FQGTGA. V dropped 5 bases and J dropped 0; count of bases not matched to a gene: 3. This CDR3 has 15 amino acids. The specimen comprised CD4+ or CD8+ T cells sorted from blood, sampled in a trial of the OX40 agonist ivuxolimab. The V and J genes are TRBV7-3 and TRBJ2-1; 8 nucleotides line up with TRBD2. The clonotype comes from an adult with an advanced solid tumor such as melanoma, head and neck, liver or kidney cancer. The CDR3 sequence is CASSISGDSYNEQFF. In nucleotides, the CDR3 is TGTGCCAGCAGCATTAGCGGGGACTCCTACAATGAGCAGTTCTTC. Drawing the rest from reference TRBV7-3 and TRBJ2-1, the complete variable domain is GAGVSQTPSNKVTEKGKYVELRCDPISGHTALYWYRQSLGQGPEFLIYFQGTGAADDSGLPNDRFFAVRPEGSVSTLKIQRTERGDSAVYLCASSISGDSYNEQFFGPGTRLTVL.